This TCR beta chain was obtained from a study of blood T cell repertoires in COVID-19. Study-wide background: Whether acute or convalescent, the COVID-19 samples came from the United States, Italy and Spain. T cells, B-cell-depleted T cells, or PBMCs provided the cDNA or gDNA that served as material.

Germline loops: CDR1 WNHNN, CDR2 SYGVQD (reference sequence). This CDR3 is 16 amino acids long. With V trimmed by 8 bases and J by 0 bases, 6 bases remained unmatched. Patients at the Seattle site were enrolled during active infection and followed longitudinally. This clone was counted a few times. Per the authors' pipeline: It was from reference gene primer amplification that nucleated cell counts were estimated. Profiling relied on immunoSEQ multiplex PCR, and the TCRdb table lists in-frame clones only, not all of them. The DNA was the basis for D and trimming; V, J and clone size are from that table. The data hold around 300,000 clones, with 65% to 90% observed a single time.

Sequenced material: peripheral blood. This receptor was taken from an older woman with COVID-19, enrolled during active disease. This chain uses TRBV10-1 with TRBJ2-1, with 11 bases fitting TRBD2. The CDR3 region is CASSISGGASYNEQFF. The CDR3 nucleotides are TGCGCCAGCTCGATTAGCGGGGGGGCCTCCTACAATGAGCAGTTCTTC.